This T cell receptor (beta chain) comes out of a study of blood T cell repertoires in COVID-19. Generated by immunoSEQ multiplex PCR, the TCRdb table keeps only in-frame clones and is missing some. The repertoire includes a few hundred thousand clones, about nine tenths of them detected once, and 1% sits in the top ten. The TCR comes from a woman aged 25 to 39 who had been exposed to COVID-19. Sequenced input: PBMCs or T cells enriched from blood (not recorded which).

This chain's CDR3 is CASSLDPRDRGMNTEAFF. In nucleotides, the CDR3 is TGTGCCAGCAGCTTGGATCCCCGGGACAGGGGCATGAACACTGAAGCTTTCTTT. The chain couples TRBV5-4 to TRBJ1-1; 10 bases match TRBD1. The ends lost 0 bases at V and 0 bases at J; junction bases unmatched: 8. There are 18 residues in the CDR3. CDR1 is SGHNT, CDR2 YYREEE, per germline (reference sequence).